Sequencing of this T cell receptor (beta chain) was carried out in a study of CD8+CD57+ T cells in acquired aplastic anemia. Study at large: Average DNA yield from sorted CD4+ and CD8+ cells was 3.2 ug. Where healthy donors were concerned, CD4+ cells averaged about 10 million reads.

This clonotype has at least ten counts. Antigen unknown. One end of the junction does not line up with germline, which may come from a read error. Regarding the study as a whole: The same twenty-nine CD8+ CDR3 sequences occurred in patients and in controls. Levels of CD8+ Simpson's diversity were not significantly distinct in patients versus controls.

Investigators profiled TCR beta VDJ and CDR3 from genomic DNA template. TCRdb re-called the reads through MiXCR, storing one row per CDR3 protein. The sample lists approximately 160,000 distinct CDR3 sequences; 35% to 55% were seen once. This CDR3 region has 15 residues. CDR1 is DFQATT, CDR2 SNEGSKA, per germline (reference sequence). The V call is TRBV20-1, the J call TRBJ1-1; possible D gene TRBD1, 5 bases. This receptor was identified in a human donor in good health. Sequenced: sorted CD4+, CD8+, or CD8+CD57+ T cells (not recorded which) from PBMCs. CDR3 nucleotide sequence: TGCAGTGCTAGAGAGGCCGGGACGGGGAACGCTGAAGCTTTCTTT. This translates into CSAREAGTGNAEAFF.